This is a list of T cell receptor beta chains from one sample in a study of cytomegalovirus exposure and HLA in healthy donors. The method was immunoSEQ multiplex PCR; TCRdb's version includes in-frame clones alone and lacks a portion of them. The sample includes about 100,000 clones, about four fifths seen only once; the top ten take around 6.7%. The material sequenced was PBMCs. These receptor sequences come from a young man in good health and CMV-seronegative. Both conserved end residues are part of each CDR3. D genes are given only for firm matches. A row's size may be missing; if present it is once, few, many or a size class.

CASSPPTGSGELFF | TGTGCCAGCTCACCACCAACAGGGTCCGGGGAGCTGTTTTTT | - | TRBV18 | once | TRBJ2-2
CASSDDGAIRNQPQHF | TGCGCCAGCAGTGACGATGGGGCGATAAGGAATCAGCCCCAGCATTTT | - | TRBV10-2 | once | TRBJ1-5
CASSRDMGVNTEAFF | TGTGCCAGCAGCAGAGACATGGGTGTTAACACTGAAGCTTTCTTT | - | TRBV9 | - | TRBJ1-1
CASSIQGPYGYTF | TGTGCCAGTAGTATACAGGGGCCCTATGGCTACACCTTC | - | TRBV19 | few | TRBJ1-2
CASSLDRGANQPQHF | TGCGCCAGCAGCTTGGACAGGGGTGCGAATCAGCCCCAGCATTTT | TRBD1 | TRBV5-1 | - | TRBJ1-5
CASSQEVRAYEQYF | TGCGCCAGCAGCCAAGAAGTACGCGCCTACGAGCAGTACTTC | - | TRBV4-3 | once | TRBJ2-7
CASSYGTARGELFF | TGTGCCAGCAGCTATGGGACTGCCCGCGGGGAGCTGTTTTTT | - | TRBV5-6 | - | TRBJ2-2
CASTMTLGRETSYEQYF | TGTGCCAGCACCATGACCTTGGGGCGGGAGACCTCCTACGAGCAGTACTTC | TRBD2 | TRBV13 | - | TRBJ2-7
CASRTGTGGYTF | TGTGCCAGCAGAACCGGGACAGGGGGCTACACCTTC | TRBD1 | TRBV7-2 | - | TRBJ1-2
CAGARTGLAPTDTQYF | TGTGCCGGAGCTCGGACAGGCCTTGCACCCACAGATACGCAGTATTTT | TRBD1 | TRBV2 | - | TRBJ2-3
CASSLGGQLTDTQYF | TGTGCCAGCAGCTTAGGGGGACAGCTCACAGATACGCAGTATTTT | TRBD1 | TRBV7-6 | - | TRBJ2-3
CASSDRGGGETQYF | TGTGCCAGCAGTGATCGGGGGGGCGGGGAGACCCAGTACTTC | TRBD2 | TRBV2 | - | TRBJ2-5
CAWRRLAGGTGELFF | TGTGCCTGGCGAAGACTAGCGGGAGGTACCGGGGAGCTGTTTTTT | TRBD2 | TRBV30 | few | TRBJ2-2
CASRWTGRTSASTDTQYF | TGTGCCAGCAGGTGGACAGGCCGGACTAGCGCAAGCACAGATACGCAGTATTTT | TRBD2 | TRBV11-2 | - | TRBJ2-3
CANLDRKSSYEQYF | TGTGCCAATCTGGACAGGAAGAGCTCCTACGAGCAGTACTTC | TRBD1 | TRBV6-1 | - | TRBJ2-7
CASSYPRGAGTNEQFF | TGTGCCAGCAGTTACCCTCGAGGGGCGGGGACCAATGAGCAGTTCTTC | - | TRBV6-6 | - | TRBJ2-1
CASSGGDRGATDTQYF | TGTGCCAGCAGCGGGGGGGATCGGGGGGCTACAGATACGCAGTATTTT | - | TRBV5-8 | once | TRBJ2-3
CASSPVDRNTEAFF | TGTGCCAGCAGCCCAGTAGACAGGAACACTGAAGCTTTCTTT | - | TRBV11-2 | - | TRBJ1-1
CASSLSTGGTDTQYF | TGTGCCAGCAGTTTATCGACAGGGGGCACAGATACGCAGTATTTT | TRBD1 | TRBV27 | - | TRBJ2-3
CASSGPFNTGELFF | TGCGCCAGCAGTGGGCCATTCAACACCGGGGAGCTGTTTTTT | - | TRBV10-1 | - | TRBJ2-2
CASRRTLQSSSGNTIYF | TGCGCCAGCAGACGGACACTTCAGTCCTCCTCTGGAAACACCATATATTTT | - | TRBV4-1 | - | TRBJ1-3
CAIMIANTSMREQYF | TGTGCCATCATGATAGCCAACACCAGCATGAGGGAGCAGTACTTC | - | TRBV2 | - | TRBJ2-7
CAIRGTGMNTEAFF | TGTGCCATCAGGGGGACAGGGATGAACACTGAAGCTTTCTTT | TRBD1 | TRBV10-3 | - | TRBJ1-1
CASSLELQGAGSTEAFF | TGCGCCAGCAGCTTGGAACTACAGGGGGCAGGAAGCACTGAAGCTTTCTTT | TRBD1 | TRBV5-1 | - | TRBJ1-1
CASSSQGDYGYTF | TGTGCCAGCAGCTCACAGGGTGACTATGGCTACACCTTC | - | TRBV7-3 | - | TRBJ1-2
CASSSPRGTSNEQFF | TGTGCCAGCAGTTCTCCACGTGGGACTAGCAATGAGCAGTTCTTC | TRBD2 | TRBV7-8 | - | TRBJ2-1
CASSVQGGGETQYF | TGTGCCAGCAGTGTACAGGGGGGTGGGGAGACCCAGTACTTC | TRBD1 | TRBV2 | - | TRBJ2-5
CATSSWQAREQYF | TGTGCCACATCCTCGTGGCAGGCGCGCGAGCAGTACTTC | - | TRBV7-2 | - | TRBJ2-7
CASSAQGANGNTIYF | TGTGCCAGCAGCGCTCAGGGGGCTAATGGAAACACCATATATTTT | TRBD1 | TRBV9 | - | TRBJ1-3
CASSPSFGNTEAFF | TGCGCCAGCAGCCCTTCATTTGGCAACACTGAAGCTTTCTTT | - | TRBV10-2 | few | TRBJ1-1
CASSAYRETEAFF | TGTGCCAGCAGTGCATACAGGGAGACTGAAGCTTTCTTT | - | TRBV2 | - | TRBJ1-1
CASSQDLSGGNEKLFF | TGCGCCAGCAGCCAAGATTTGTCAGGGGGTAATGAAAAACTGTTTTTT | TRBD1 | TRBV4-3 | - | TRBJ1-4
CASSLTTSTGGDGNTIYF | TGTGCCAGCAGCCTAACTACCTCGACAGGTGGAGATGGAAACACCATATATTTT | - | TRBV25-1 | few | TRBJ1-3
CASSLIIRRTDARAFF | TGTGCCAGCAGCTTGATTATTAGAAGGACAGACGCGAGAGCTTTCTTT | - | TRBV5-6 | - | TRBJ1-1
CASSFLGVNTEAFF | TGTGCCAGCAGTTTTTTAGGAGTGAACACTGAAGCTTTCTTT | - | TRBV27 | - | TRBJ1-1
CASSYSSGGVNSPLHF | TGTGCCAGCAGTTACTCGAGTGGAGGGGTTAATTCACCCCTCCACTTT | - | TRBV6-5 | - | TRBJ1-6
CASSTRAPGRTNYGYTF | TGTGCCAGCAGCACGCGGGCCCCCGGTCGGACTAACTATGGCTACACCTTC | - | TRBV11-2 | - | TRBJ1-2
CAWSVPGGAGELFF | TGTGCCTGGAGTGTACCAGGAGGAGCCGGGGAGCTGTTTTTT | - | TRBV30 | - | TRBJ2-2
CASSPYRVETQYF | TGTGCCAGCAGCCCATACAGGGTAGAGACCCAGTACTTC | - | TRBV11-2 | - | TRBJ2-5
CASSPQGMNTEAFF | TGTGCCAGCTCACCTCAGGGGATGAACACTGAAGCTTTCTTT | - | TRBV18 | - | TRBJ1-1
CASSSRDYEQYF | TGTGCCAGCAGTTCCCGGGACTACGAGCAGTACTTC | - | TRBV27 | - | TRBJ2-7
CASSRDRAGNTIYF | TGTGCCAGCAGCCGAGACAGGGCGGGAAACACCATATATTTT | TRBD1 | TRBV9 | - | TRBJ1-3
CASSPLRQANQPQHF | TGTGCCAGCTCACCCCTACGACAGGCCAATCAGCCCCAGCATTTT | - | TRBV18 | - | TRBJ1-5
CASREQGAGNTIYF | TGTGCCAGCAGAGAACAGGGGGCTGGAAACACCATATATTTT | TRBD1 | TRBV5-6 | few | TRBJ1-3
CASSAPKTPEAFF | TGTGCCAGCAGCGCGCCCAAAACCCCTGAAGCTTTCTTT | - | TRBV11-2 | - | TRBJ1-1
CASSGGQGGVMPQHF | TGCGCCAGCAGTGGGGGACAGGGTGGGGTGATGCCCCAGCATTTT | TRBD1 | TRBV10-1 | - | TRBJ1-5
CASSQTADRLGVGNEQYF | TGCGCCAGCAGCCAAACTGCTGACAGGCTGGGTGTGGGAAACGAGCAGTACTTC | - | TRBV4-1 | - | TRBJ2-7
CASSLDPTNYGYTF | TGTGCCAGCAGCTTAGACCCTACTAACTATGGCTACACCTTC | - | TRBV7-2 | once | TRBJ1-2
CASRENRDRAYGYTF | TGTGCCAGCAGGGAGAACCGGGACAGGGCCTATGGCTACACCTTC | TRBD1 | TRBV2 | once | TRBJ1-2
CASSDRLSYEQYF | TGTGCCAGCAGCGACAGGCTATCCTACGAGCAGTACTTC | - | TRBV13 | - | TRBJ2-7
CASSPALMAGGNEKLFF | TGTGCCAGCTCACCAGCACTTATGGCAGGGGGTAATGAAAAACTGTTTTTT | TRBD1 | TRBV18 | - | TRBJ1-4
CASSQRQGAHPMNTEAFF | TGTGCCAGCAGCCAACGACAGGGGGCGCACCCGATGAACACTGAAGCTTTCTTT | TRBD1 | TRBV14 | - | TRBJ1-1
CASSQRTATYEQYF | TGCGCCAGCAGCCAACGGACAGCGACCTACGAGCAGTACTTC | - | TRBV4-1 | once | TRBJ2-7
CAISPGAGNSPLHF | TGTGCCATCAGTCCAGGGGCTGGAAATTCACCCCTCCACTTT | - | TRBV10-3 | few | TRBJ1-6
CASSLGFLGQGGDEQFF | TGCGCCAGCAGCTTGGGGTTCCTAGGGCAGGGTGGAGATGAGCAGTTCTTC | - | TRBV5-1 | once | TRBJ2-1
CASSAWDSHTGELFF | TGTGCCAGCAGCGCCTGGGACAGCCACACCGGGGAGCTGTTTTTT | TRBD1 | TRBV2 | - | TRBJ2-2
CASSLRPDRVRTEAFF | TGCGCCAGCAGCTTAAGGCCCGACAGGGTAAGGACTGAAGCTTTCTTT | TRBD1 | TRBV5-1 | - | TRBJ1-1
CASSPTDGRNTEAFF | TGCGCCAGCAGCCCCACGGACGGGAGGAACACTGAAGCTTTCTTT | - | TRBV5-1 | - | TRBJ1-1
CASSEDGQGLSSYNSPLHF | TGCGCCAGCAGCGAAGACGGGCAGGGGTTAAGCTCCTATAATTCACCCCTCCACTTT | - | TRBV4-1 | - | TRBJ1-6